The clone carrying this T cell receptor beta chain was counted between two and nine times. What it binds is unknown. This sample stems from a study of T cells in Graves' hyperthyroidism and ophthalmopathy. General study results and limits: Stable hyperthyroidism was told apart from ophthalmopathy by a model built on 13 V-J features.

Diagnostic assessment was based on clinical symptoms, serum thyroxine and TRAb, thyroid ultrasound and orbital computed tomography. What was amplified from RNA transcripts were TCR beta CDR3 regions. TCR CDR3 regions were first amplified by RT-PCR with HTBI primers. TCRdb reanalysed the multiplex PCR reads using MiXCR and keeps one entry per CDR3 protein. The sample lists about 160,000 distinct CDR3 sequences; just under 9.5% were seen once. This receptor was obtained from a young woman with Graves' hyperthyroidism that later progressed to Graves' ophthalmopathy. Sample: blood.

CDR3: CASSRRSPGAYNEQFF. Here the CDR3 DNA reads TGTGCCAGCAGCCGCCGTTCCCCGGGGGCCTACAATGAGCAGTTCTTC. The chain combines TRBV3-1 with TRBJ2-1; TRBD2 is a possible D gene (6 bases). Trimming cost V 4 bases and J 2 bases, with 15 bases left between them. The CDR3 is 16 residues long. CDR1 and CDR2 (germline): LGHDT, YNNKEL (reference sequence).